The next 13 T cell receptor beta chains were all read from a single sample in a study of T cell responses to AZD1222 COVID-19 vaccine. This table comes from immunoSEQ multiplex PCR, and its TCRdb copy is limited to in-frame clones, with some not included. This sample has some 120,000 clones, with roughly 93% found just once. Source: peripheral blood, taken on day 0 of AZD1222 vaccination. These receptor sequences come from an adult in good health.

The rearrangement joins TRBV12-3 or TRBV12-4 to TRBJ1-2; a weak D match, TRBD1 (6 bases). CDR3 size: 12 residues. The V end was cut by 4 bases, the J end by 9 bases, with 12 bases between. CDR3 loop: CASSSTGYRYTF. CDR3 bases: TGTGCCAGCAGTTCAACAGGGTATCGCTACACCTTC.

In the case of this clone: The same CDR3 arises from other DNA sequences in this sample as well. The gene calls are TRBV14 and TRBJ1-1; D unclear. Germline loops: CDR1 SGHDN, CDR2 FVKESK. With 2 bases removed from V and 0 bases from J, the gap between germline ends came to 4 bases. The CDR3 contains 13 residues. The CDR3 is CASSQTVNTEAFF. The CDR3, as DNA: TGTGCCAGCAGCCAAACAGTGAACACTGAAGCTTTCTTT.

The chain joins TRBV19 to TRBJ2-3; D may be TRBD2 (5 bases). Germline CDR1 is LNHDA and CDR2 is SQIVND (reference sequence). The CDR3 totals 13 residues. The ends were cut back, 7 bases at V and 1 base at J, with 9 bases in the middle. CDR3 DNA sequence: TGTGCCAGTAAAGAGCGGCGCACAGATACGCAGTATTTT. Amino acids: CASKERRTDTQYF.

This clone was detected only once. The chain joins TRBV7-6 to TRBJ2-1; 9 nucleotides agree with TRBD2. Looked up from germline, CDR1 is SGHVS and CDR2 is FNYEAQ. Trimming at V came to 0 bases and at J to 10 bases, leaving 13 bases not matched to a gene. The CDR3 is 17 residues long. The CDR3 loop is CASSLAILGGRVYEQFF. The DNA of the CDR3 is TGTGCCAGCAGCTTAGCGATTCTTGGCGGGAGGGTTTACGAGCAGTTCTTC.

V is TRBV10-1 and J is TRBJ1-1, with D hard to call. CDR1 and CDR2 (germline): WNHNN, SYGVQD (reference sequence). Trimming took 8 bases from V and 1 from J, leaving 23 bases between them. This CDR3 is built from 17 residues. This CDR3 reads CASGPRAGLASNTEAFF. In DNA, the CDR3 is TGCGCCAGCGGTCCACGGGCAGGCCTAGCCTCGAACACTGAAGCTTTCTTT.

The gene calls are TRBV6-5 and TRBJ2-1; TRBD1 is a possible D gene (6 bases). The germline CDR1 and CDR2 sequences are MNHEY and SVGAGI. The CDR3 is 13 residues long. Trimming stripped 0 bases from V and 9 bases from J, with 9 bases between. CDR3 coding DNA: TGTGCCAGCAGTTACTCGACAGGCTCTGAGCAGTTCTTC. Protein product: CASSYSTGSEQFF.

The chain couples TRBV5-1 to TRBJ2-3; maybe TRBD2 (6 bases). V lost 4 bases to trimming and J lost 1 base, with 13 bases between them. CDR1 and CDR2 (germline): SGHRS, YFSETQ. The CDR3 spans 15 residues. CDR3 loop: CASSRRASGTDTQYF. The DNA for the CDR3 is TGCGCCAGCAGCAGAAGGGCTAGCGGCACAGATACGCAGTATTTT.

The chain recombines TRBV28 with TRBJ1-6; D might be TRBD1 (5 bases). Germline loops: CDR1 MDHEN, CDR2 SYDVKM. The CDR3 sequence is 14 residues long. Trimming took off 4 bases at V and 7 bases at J, with 11 bases between the two ends. CDR3: CASSSTATNSPLHF. CDR3 nucleotides: TGTGCCAGCAGTTCGACAGCGACCAATTCACCCCTCCACTTT.

The table lists this clone with a count of one. J is TRBJ1-1 and V is TRBV18; no clear D gene. The germline V gene has CDR1 KGHSH and CDR2 LQKENI. V was clipped by 2 bases and J by 3 bases, with 10 bases between them. The CDR3 length is 14 residues. CDR3 DNA: TGTGCCAGCTCACCAAATTCCCTGGACACTGAAGCTTTCTTT. It codes for CASSPNSLDTEAFF.

The chain carries TRBV5-1 and TRBJ1-1; 9 nucleotides agree with TRBD1. After removal of 4 bases from V and 8 bases from J, the junction contained 6 bases not matched to a gene. This CDR3 spans 13 amino acids. CDR1 is SGHRS and CDR2 is YFSETQ in the germline V gene. CDR3 in amino acids: CASSEDRGGEAFF. In DNA form, the CDR3 reads TGCGCCAGCAGCGAGGACAGGGGCGGAGAAGCTTTCTTT.

The rearrangement joins TRBV2 to TRBJ2-1; 7 bases match TRBD2. This CDR3 spans 14 amino acids. The germline V gene encodes CDR1 SNHLY and CDR2 FYNNEI. V lost 6 bases to trimming and J lost 4 bases; unmatched junction nucleotides: 6. The CDR3 protein is CASREGLLYNEQFF. The CDR3 DNA reads as TGTGCCAGCAGGGAGGGACTACTTTACAATGAGCAGTTCTTC. The variable domain in full, with the rest retrieved from reference TRBV2 and TRBJ2-1, is EPEVTQTPSHQVTQMGQEVILRCVPISNHLYFYWYRQILGQKVEFLVSFYNNEISEKSEIFDDQFSVERPDGSNFTLKIRSTKLEDSAMYFCASREGLLYNEQFFGPGTRLTVL.

The genes are TRBV24-1 and TRBJ1-5, with D possibly matching TRBD1 (5 bases). This CDR3 contains 18 residues. Trimming left V 7 bases short and J 4 bases short, with 25 bases between. Germline loops: CDR1 KGHDR, CDR2 SFDVKD. The CDR3 bases are TGTGCCACCAGAGGAGGAGGGGTCGAATTCGTATTGAATCAGCCCCAGCATTTT. Translated: CATRGGGVEFVLNQPQHF.

The chain is built from TRBV20-1 and TRBJ2-1; the D is unclear. CDR1 and CDR2 (germline): DFQATT, SNEGSKA (reference sequence). Trimming shortened V by 5 bases and J by 9 bases, and 11 bases separated the two germline ends. CDR3 length: 11 residues. CDR3 sequence: CSAYRLGEQFF. The CDR3 DNA reads TGCAGTGCTTATCGACTCGGTGAGCAGTTCTTC.